These T cell receptor beta chains were read from a single sample in a study of PD-1 blockade in classical Hodgkin lymphoma. Sequencing used immunoSEQ multiplex PCR; TCRdb keeps in-frame clones, though not all of them. Counted here are 50,000 to 65,000 clones, 90% to 95% occurring once; the ten biggest clones make up more than 7.5%. The specimen comprised peripheral blood mononuclear cells (PBMCs), sampled before the fourth cycle of nivolumab. Receptors were obtained from a human donor with classical Hodgkin lymphoma. CDR3s include the opening cysteine and the closing phenylalanine or tryptophan. D genes are given only for firm matches. Size values are once, few and many counts, or a class for expanded clones, and some rows have none.

J gene | clone size | CDR3 length | D gene | V gene | CDR3 DNA | CDR3 protein
TRBJ2-3 | NA | 17 | NA | TRBV6-1 | TGTGCCAGCAGTGATTGGAGTGGCCCAGAACTCACAGATACGCAGTATTTT | CASSDWSGPELTDTQYF
TRBJ2-3 | NA | 13 | TRBD2 | TRBV7-9 | TGTGCCAGCAATCAGGGAGGGGCAGATACGCAGTATTTT | CASNQGGADTQYF
TRBJ2-3 | NA | 13 | NA | TRBV7-2 | TGTGCCAGCAGAACTCAGGGGACGAATACGCAGTATTTT | CASRTQGTNTQYF
TRBJ2-3 | once | 15 | TRBD2 | TRBV19 | TGTGCCAGTAGGGCGGGTCTAGCGGGCACAGATACGCAGTATTTT | CASRAGLAGTDTQYF
TRBJ1-6 | NA | 17 | NA | TRBV27 | TGTGCCAGCAGTTTTTGGGGGAGCGGGGCTTATAATTCACCCCTCCACTTT | CASSFWGSGAYNSPLHF
TRBJ1-2 | NA | 15 | NA | TRBV15 | TGTGCCACCAGCGACACGGAGGGGCTCAAGAATGGCTACACCTTC | CATSDTEGLKNGYTF
TRBJ2-3 | NA | 15 | TRBD2 | TRBV27 | TGTGCCAGCAGTTTTTTGCGGGAGGGCCCGGATACGCAGTATTTT | CASSFLREGPDTQYF
TRBJ2-3 | NA | 12 | NA | TRBV29-1 | TGCAGCGGTACAACTAGCACAGATACGCAGTATTTT | CSGTTSTDTQYF
TRBJ2-7 | NA | 13 | NA | TRBV28 | TGTGCCAGCAGTTTCGGAACAATCTACGAGCAGTACTTC | CASSFGTIYEQYF
TRBJ1-2 | NA | 13 | TRBD1 | TRBV6-5 | TGTGCCAGCAGGACAGGGGGCCGGTATGGCTACACCTTC | CASRTGGRYGYTF
TRBJ1-3 | few | 15 | NA | TRBV5-8 | TGTGCCAGCAGCTTGGGGTCTGGGACTGGAAACACCATATATTTT | CASSLGSGTGNTIYF
TRBJ2-7 | NA | 17 | NA | TRBV5-1 | TGCGCCAGCAGCTCCCTCGAAGGGGGAAGTGTTGCGAACGAGCAGTACTTC | CASSSLEGGSVANEQYF
TRBJ2-5 | NA | 14 | TRBD1 | TRBV13 | TGTGCCAGCAGCTTATCGTACAGGGGGGAGACCCAGTACTTC | CASSLSYRGETQYF
TRBJ1-2 | NA | 13 | NA | TRBV18 | TGTGCCAGCTCACCAAGAGTGGGGGACGGCTACACCTTC | CASSPRVGDGYTF
TRBJ1-5 | NA | 12 | NA | TRBV7-2 | TGTGCCAGCAGCCCTCAAGGGGAGCCCCAGCATTTT | CASSPQGEPQHF
TRBJ2-7 | NA | 15 | TRBD2 | TRBV28 | TGTGCCAGCAGTTTCTGGCGGGAGATCTCCTACGAGCAGTACTTC | CASSFWREISYEQYF
TRBJ2-1 | NA | 16 | NA | TRBV4-1 | TGCGCCAGCAGCCAAGATATTCGGGCAACCTACAATGAGCAGTTCTTC | CASSQDIRATYNEQFF
TRBJ2-3 | NA | 16 | TRBD1 | TRBV19 | TGTGCCAGTAGTCACACCGGACAGGGGGACACAGATACGCAGTATTTT | CASSHTGQGDTDTQYF
TRBJ1-1 | NA | 13 | NA | TRBV7-6 | TGTGCCAGCAGCTTAGGGGCGGTGACTGAAGCTTTCTTT | CASSLGAVTEAFF
TRBJ1-4 | NA | 14 | NA | TRBV15 | TGTGCCACCAGCAGAGACCCTCATAATGAAAAACTGTTTTTT | CATSRDPHNEKLFF
TRBJ1-2 | NA | 15 | TRBD1 | TRBV6-6 | TGTGCCAGCAGTTACTCCTGGGACAGCTATTATGGCTACACCTTC | CASSYSWDSYYGYTF
TRBJ2-7 | NA | 14 | TRBD2 | TRBV6-5 | TGTGCCAGCAGTCCTAGCGGGCCTCTCTACGAGCAGTACTTC | CASSPSGPLYEQYF
TRBJ1-2 | NA | 16 | TRBD1 | TRBV10-3 | TGTGCCATCAGTCGCCTTTTACAGGGGTTGGACTATGGCTACACCTTC | CAISRLLQGLDYGYTF
TRBJ1-4 | NA | 15 | NA | TRBV2 | TGTGCCAGCAGTGAAGGGACAGCAACTAATGAAAAACTGTTTTTT | CASSEGTATNEKLFF
TRBJ2-5 | NA | 13 | NA | TRBV7-2 | TGTGCCAGCAGCTTTCGTCACCAAGAGACCCAGTACTTC | CASSFRHQETQYF
TRBJ1-1 | NA | 13 | NA | TRBV30 | TGTGCCTGGAGTGTATCGTGGGAGGGTCGCGCTTTCTTT | CAWSVSWEGRAFF
TRBJ2-7 | NA | 15 | TRBD1 | TRBV6-5 | TGTGCCAGCAGTTACAGAGGGACAGTTTCCTACGAGCAGTACTTC | CASSYRGTVSYEQYF
TRBJ1-1 | NA | 14 | NA | TRBV21-1 | TGTGCCAGCACCCCGGGAGGGTACCATGACGAGGCTTTCTTT | CASTPGGYHDEAFF
TRBJ2-7 | NA | 14 | TRBD1 | TRBV5-6 | TGTGCCAGCAGCCCTGGACAGGCCTCCTACGAGCAGTACTTC | CASSPGQASYEQYF
TRBJ2-7 | NA | 15 | TRBD2 | TRBV11-2 | TGTGCCAGCAGCTTAGGGGGACTAGCGGCCTACGAGCAGTACTTC | CASSLGGLAAYEQYF
TRBJ2-2 | NA | 16 | TRBD2 | TRBV27 | TGTGCCAGCAGTTTAAGCGGGAGGGTTATTACCGGGGAGCTGTTTTTT | CASSLSGRVITGELFF
TRBJ2-2 | NA | 14 | NA | TRBV9 | TGTGCCAGCAGCGCCAGGTTACACCCCGGGGAGCTGTTTTTT | CASSARLHPGELFF
TRBJ2-5 | NA | 13 | NA | TRBV13 | TGTGCCAGCAGCTTAGGGCTAGTGGGGACCCAGTACTTC | CASSLGLVGTQYF
TRBJ2-6 | NA | 19 | NA | TRBV2 | TGTGCCAGCAGTGAATCGGAGGGGAGCTCCTCACCTGGGGCCAACGTCCTGACTTTC | CASSESEGSSSPGANVLTF
TRBJ2-7 | once | 15 | TRBD1 | TRBV6-1 | TGTGCCAGCAGTGAAACCCGGGACAGAATCTACGAGCAGTACTTC | CASSETRDRIYEQYF
TRBJ1-5 | NA | 14 | NA | TRBV28 | TGTGCCAGCAGGAACCGAGGGGGGAATCAGCCCCAGCATTTT | CASRNRGGNQPQHF
TRBJ2-3 | once | 19 | NA | TRBV7-6 | TGTGCCAGCAGCTTAGCGGTGGTAGGACCGGGACTCAGCACAGATACGCAGTATTTT | CASSLAVVGPGLSTDTQYF
TRBJ1-2 | NA | 12 | NA | TRBV7-2 | TGTGCCAGCAGCAAGGACAACTATGGCTACACCTTC | CASSKDNYGYTF
TRBJ2-1 | NA | 17 | NA | TRBV9 | TGTGCCAGCAGCGTTTTTTCCGGGCTTTTGCCTTACAATGAGCAGTTCTTC | CASSVFSGLLPYNEQFF
TRBJ2-6 | NA | 13 | NA | TRBV6-6 | TGTGCCAGCAGTTACCCAATCTCCGACGAAGTGACTTTC | CASSYPISDEVTF
TRBJ2-7 | NA | 15 | TRBD1 | TRBV28 | TGTGCCAGCAGTTGGAGGGACAGGGGAATCTACGAGCAGTACTTC | CASSWRDRGIYEQYF
TRBJ2-7 | NA | 15 | NA | TRBV5-1 | TGCGCCAGCAGATCGTCCGGGATTAACTCCTACGAGCAGTACTTC | CASRSSGINSYEQYF
TRBJ1-4 | NA | 14 | NA | TRBV5-8 | TGTGCCAGCAGGGACGGGACGTGGAGTGAAAAACTGTTTTTT | CASRDGTWSEKLFF
TRBJ2-3 | NA | 19 | NA | TRBV28 | TGTGCCAGCAGGGACCCCGGGACATTGCTTGTGGCTAGCACAGATACGCAGTATTTT | CASRDPGTLLVASTDTQYF
TRBJ1-1 | NA | 16 | NA | TRBV5-5 | TGTGCCAGCAGCTTCTCTGCGGGGTGGGTTGACACTGAAGCTTTCTTT | CASSFSAGWVDTEAFF
TRBJ2-1 | NA | 14 | NA | TRBV19 | TGTGCCAGTAGTATTATCGCCCTCTCCAATGAGCAGTTCTTC | CASSIIALSNEQFF
TRBJ2-3 | NA | 16 | TRBD2 | TRBV29-1 | TGCAGCGTTTCGACTAGCGGGGGGATCGTCACAGATACGCAGTATTTT | CSVSTSGGIVTDTQYF
TRBJ2-1 | NA | 15 | TRBD2 | TRBV27 | TGTGCCAGCAGTCGAGGACTAGCGGGAGGGAATGAGCAGTTCTTC | CASSRGLAGGNEQFF
TRBJ2-2 | NA | 15 | NA | TRBV7-2 | TGTGCCAGCAGCTTAGTTATGGTGGACACCGGGGAGCTGTTTTTT | CASSLVMVDTGELFF
TRBJ2-4 | NA | 15 | NA | TRBV18 | TGTGCCAGCTCACCCCAGCCTGCGTTTTCGGACATTCAGTACTTC | CASSPQPAFSDIQYF
TRBJ1-5 | NA | 13 | NA | TRBV29-1 | TGCAGCGTTGAGTCAGATAGCAATCAGCCCCAGCATTTT | CSVESDSNQPQHF